The T cell receptor (beta chain) under discussion was sequenced for a study of PD-L1 blockade in urothelial cancer. Study at large: Atezolizumab 1,200 mg was given intravenously every 3 weeks, starting 2014.

Germline-derived CDR1 and CDR2 are KGHSH and LQKENI. V shed 3 bases and J shed 11 bases, with 13 bases lying between them. This CDR3 is 12 amino acids long. Some clones are missing from TCRdb's copy, which holds only in-frame ones; the method was immunoSEQ multiplex PCR. The sample shows about 52,000 clones, approximately 77% of them seen only once. Noted time point: pretreatment peripheral blood. Sample: PBMCs, taken around atezolizumab (anti-PD-L1) treatment. The rearrangement uses TRBV18 and TRBJ1-1; D call uncertain. The TCR sequence derives from a man aged 70 or older with urothelial cancer. CDR3 bases: TGTGCCAGCTCACCGTCGGGTCCTTGGGCTTTCTTT. The encoded protein is CASSPSGPWAFF.